This T cell receptor (beta chain) was observed in a study of shared clonotypes between healthy human individuals. Concerning this clone itself: Antigen: not known.

Germline V CDR1 and CDR2: SGDLS, YYNGEE. This CDR3 comprises 14 residues. Deletions cut 3 bases from V and 2 bases from J, with 11 bases between. Study conclusions and caveats: In the sorted subsets, rarefaction showed sequencing was incomplete despite large depth. Non-shared clonotypes had lower generation probabilities than clonotypes shared by all four sorted-subset donors.

Measured with immunoSEQ multiplex PCR; TCRdb has only the in-frame clones, and not every one. In the table there are some 980,000 clones, roughly 72% of which are singletons. The clonotype originates from a young man in good health. Sequences were obtained from memory CD4+ T cells sorted from blood. As to subset: CD45RA-negative fraction. The chain recombines TRBV9 with TRBJ1-1; D unresolved. CDR3 protein: CASSGDLLNTEAFF. Written as DNA, the CDR3 is TGTGCCAGCAGCGGTGACCTACTAAACACTGAAGCTTTCTTT.